The entry below describes one T cell receptor beta chain. Antigen unknown. TCRdb's table, derived via immunoSEQ multiplex PCR, lists solely in-frame clones and lacks some. The repertoire consists of around 38,000 clones, with about four fifths occurring once and the leading ten covering 9.5% to 15%. V lost 5 bases, J lost 1 base, and 2 bases stayed unmatched. The germline V gene has CDR1 SEHNR and CDR2 FQNEAQ (reference sequence). The CDR3 length is 16 residues. This sample is part of a study of OX40 agonist ivuxolimab in advanced cancers. Study outcomes and limitations: Within 6 weeks, CD4+ and CD8+ blood T cells expanded clonally at 0.1 to 3.0 mg/kg.

The sample consisted of CD4+ or CD8+ T cells sorted from blood, taken in a trial of the OX40 agonist ivuxolimab. The TCR comes from an adult with an advanced solid tumor such as melanoma, head and neck, liver or kidney cancer. V gene TRBV7-9 combines with J gene TRBJ2-3, with 14 positions matching TRBD2. CDR3 region: CASSRTSGGRTDTQYF. The CDR3 DNA reads as TGTGCCAGCAGCCGGACTAGCGGGGGGCGCACAGATACGCAGTATTTT. Together with reference TRBV7-9 and TRBJ2-3, the CDR3 gives the full variable domain: DTGVSQNPRHKITKRGQNVTFRCDPISEHNRLYWYRQTLGQGPEFLTYFQNEAQLEKSRLLSDRFSAERPKGSFSTLEIQRTEQGDSAMYLCASSRTSGGRTDTQYFGPGTRLTVL.